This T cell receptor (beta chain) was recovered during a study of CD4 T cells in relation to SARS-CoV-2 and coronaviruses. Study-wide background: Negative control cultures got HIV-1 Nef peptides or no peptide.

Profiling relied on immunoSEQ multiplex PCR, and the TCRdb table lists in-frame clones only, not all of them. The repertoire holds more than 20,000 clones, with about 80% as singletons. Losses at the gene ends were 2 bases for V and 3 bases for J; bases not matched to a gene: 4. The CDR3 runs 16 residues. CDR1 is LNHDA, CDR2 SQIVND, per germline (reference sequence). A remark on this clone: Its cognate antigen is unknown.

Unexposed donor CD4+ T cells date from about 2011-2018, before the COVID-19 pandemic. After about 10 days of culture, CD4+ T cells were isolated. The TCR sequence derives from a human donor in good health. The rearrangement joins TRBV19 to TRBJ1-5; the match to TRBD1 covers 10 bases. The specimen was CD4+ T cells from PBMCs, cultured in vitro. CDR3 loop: CASSIRDRGPNQPQHF. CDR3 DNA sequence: TGTGCCAGTAGTATAAGGGACAGGGGACCCAATCAGCCCCAGCATTTT.